Reported below is one TCR beta chain. This sample was included in a study of blood T cell repertoires in COVID-19. V gave up 5 bases and J gave up 3 bases, with 17 bases separating them. The CDR3 loop spans 15 amino acids. CDR1 SGHVS and CDR2 FQNEAQ come from the germline V gene. Clones were sequenced by immunoSEQ multiplex PCR, and TCRdb holds only the in-frame ones, with some missing. Among hundreds of thousands of clones listed, about four fifths were seen once. The receptor was isolated from a man aged 40-49 years who had been exposed to COVID-19. The chain combines TRBV7-8 with TRBJ2-7; D perhaps matches TRBD2 (5 bases). Sequences were obtained from PBMCs or T cells enriched from blood (not recorded which). Here the CDR3 reads CASSLQRELRYEQYF. In DNA form, the CDR3 reads TGTGCCAGCAGCCTACAGAGGGAGTTGCGCTACGAGCAGTACTTC.